This TCR beta chain was sequenced in a study of CXCR3-negative and CXCR3-positive naive CD8 T cells. Study overall: For each library, about 1.5 +/- 0.3 million TRB reads were obtained, 130 million to 150 million in total. Study-level points and caveats: Memory CD8+ cells showed much lower diversity, while both naive subsets were comparably high. In CXCR3-positive naive cells, the TRB CDR3s were more hydrophobic than in CXCR3-negative naive cells. CD5 surface expression was similar among naive subsets, and TCR strength was estimated by inference from TRB CDR3 properties. Within a donor, both naive subsets shared TRBV-TRBJ usage, unlike memory cells.

The study made its TRB cDNA libraries by 5' RACE, adding UMI labels. TCRdb re-called the 5' RACE reads and catalogs CDR3 proteins one per entry, DNA excluded. This sample's clone table lists tens of thousands of distinct CDR3 sequences. This CDR3 spans 15 amino acids. Germline assignment: CDR1 MNHEY and CDR2 SVGAGI. For this clonotype: Its specificity is not known.

Sequencing input: naive CXCR3+ CD8+ T cells from blood. Subset reported: CD45RO-CCR7+CD27+CD95- naive CD8+ T cells expressing CXCR3 (TNR3+). The chain employs TRBV6-5 and TRBJ2-1; as DNA is missing, the TRBD1 call by TCRdb cannot be tested. The TCR comes from a human donor in good health. Some clones in this sample may be carry-over from other donors' samples. The CDR3 sequence: CASSVDRAVYNEQFF.